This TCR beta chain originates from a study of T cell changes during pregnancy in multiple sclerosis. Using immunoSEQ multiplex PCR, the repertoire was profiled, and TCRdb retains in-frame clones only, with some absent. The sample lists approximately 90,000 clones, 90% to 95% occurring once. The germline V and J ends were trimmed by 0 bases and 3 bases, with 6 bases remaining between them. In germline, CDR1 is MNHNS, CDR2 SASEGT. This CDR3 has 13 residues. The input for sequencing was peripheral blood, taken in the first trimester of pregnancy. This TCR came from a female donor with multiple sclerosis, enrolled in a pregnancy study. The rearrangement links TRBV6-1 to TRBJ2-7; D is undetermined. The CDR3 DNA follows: TGTGCCAGCAGTGAAGCGTACAGCTACGAGCAGTACTTC. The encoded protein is CASSEAYSYEQYF.